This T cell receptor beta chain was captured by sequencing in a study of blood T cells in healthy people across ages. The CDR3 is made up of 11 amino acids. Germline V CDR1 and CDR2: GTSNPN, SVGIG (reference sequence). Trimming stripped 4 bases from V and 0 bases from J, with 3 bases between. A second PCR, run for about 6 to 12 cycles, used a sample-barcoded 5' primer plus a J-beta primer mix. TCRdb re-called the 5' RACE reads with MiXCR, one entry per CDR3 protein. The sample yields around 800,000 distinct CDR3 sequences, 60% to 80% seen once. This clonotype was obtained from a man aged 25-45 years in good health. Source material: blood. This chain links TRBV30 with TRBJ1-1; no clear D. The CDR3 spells CAWKMNTEAFF. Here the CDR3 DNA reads TGTGCCTGGAAGATGAACACTGAAGCTTTCTTT.